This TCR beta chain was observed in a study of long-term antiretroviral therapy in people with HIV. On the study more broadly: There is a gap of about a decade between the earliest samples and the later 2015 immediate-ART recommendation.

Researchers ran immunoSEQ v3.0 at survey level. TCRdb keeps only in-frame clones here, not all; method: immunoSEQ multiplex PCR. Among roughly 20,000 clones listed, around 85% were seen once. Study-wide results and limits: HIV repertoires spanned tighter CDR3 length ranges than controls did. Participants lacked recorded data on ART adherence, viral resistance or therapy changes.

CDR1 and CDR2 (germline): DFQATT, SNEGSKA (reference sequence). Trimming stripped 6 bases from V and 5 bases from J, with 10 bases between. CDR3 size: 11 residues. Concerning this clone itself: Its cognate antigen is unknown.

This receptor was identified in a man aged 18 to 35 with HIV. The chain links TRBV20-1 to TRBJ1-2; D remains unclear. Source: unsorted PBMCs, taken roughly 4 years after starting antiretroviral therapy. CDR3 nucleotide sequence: TGCAGTGCCCCGCCGCCGTATGGCTACACCTTC. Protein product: CSAPPPYGYTF.